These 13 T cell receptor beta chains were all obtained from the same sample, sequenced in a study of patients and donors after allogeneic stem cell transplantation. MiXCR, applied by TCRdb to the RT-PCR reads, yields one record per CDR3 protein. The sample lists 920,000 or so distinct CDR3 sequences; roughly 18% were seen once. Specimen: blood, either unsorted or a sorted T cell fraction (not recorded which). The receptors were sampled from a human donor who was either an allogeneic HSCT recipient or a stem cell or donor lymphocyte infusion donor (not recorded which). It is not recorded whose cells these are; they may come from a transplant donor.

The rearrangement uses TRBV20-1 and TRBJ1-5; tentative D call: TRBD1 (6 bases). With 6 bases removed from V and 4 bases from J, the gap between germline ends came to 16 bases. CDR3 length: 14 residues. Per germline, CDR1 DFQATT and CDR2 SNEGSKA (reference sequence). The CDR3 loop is CSASPTGFNQPQHF. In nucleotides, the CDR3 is TGCAGTGCGTCCCCGACAGGATTTAATCAGCCCCAGCATTTT.

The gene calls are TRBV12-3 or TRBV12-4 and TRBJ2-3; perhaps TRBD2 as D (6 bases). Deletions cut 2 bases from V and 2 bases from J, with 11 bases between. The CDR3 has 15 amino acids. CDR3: CASSLRLALTDTQYF. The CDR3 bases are TGTGCCAGCAGTTTAAGGCTAGCGCTCACAGATACGCAGTATTTT.

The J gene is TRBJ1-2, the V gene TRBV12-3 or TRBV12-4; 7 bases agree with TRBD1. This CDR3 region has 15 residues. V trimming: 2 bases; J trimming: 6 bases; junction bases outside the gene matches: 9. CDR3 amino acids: CASSLQIRGQDGYTF. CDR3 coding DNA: TGTGCCAGCAGTTTACAGATAAGAGGACAGGATGGCTACACCTTC.

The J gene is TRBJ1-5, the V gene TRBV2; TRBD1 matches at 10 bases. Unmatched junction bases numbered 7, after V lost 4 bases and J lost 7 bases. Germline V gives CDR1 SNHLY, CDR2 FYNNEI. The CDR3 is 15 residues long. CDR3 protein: CASSAGQGLDQPQHF. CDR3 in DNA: TGTGCCAGCAGTGCGGGACAGGGGCTCGACCAGCCCCAGCATTTT.

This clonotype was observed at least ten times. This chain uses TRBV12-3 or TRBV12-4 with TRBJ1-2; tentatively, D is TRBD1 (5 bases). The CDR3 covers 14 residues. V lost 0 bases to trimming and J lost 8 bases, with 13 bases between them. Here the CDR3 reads CASSLAGTEGGYTF. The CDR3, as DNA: TGTGCCAGCAGTTTAGCTGGGACGGAAGGCGGCTACACCTTC.

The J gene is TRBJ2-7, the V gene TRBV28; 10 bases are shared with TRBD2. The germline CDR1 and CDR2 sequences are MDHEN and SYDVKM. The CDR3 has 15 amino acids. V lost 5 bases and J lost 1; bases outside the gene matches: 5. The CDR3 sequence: CASSPLAGESYEQYF. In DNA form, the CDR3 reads TGTGCCAGCAGTCCGCTAGCGGGGGAGTCCTACGAGCAGTACTTC.

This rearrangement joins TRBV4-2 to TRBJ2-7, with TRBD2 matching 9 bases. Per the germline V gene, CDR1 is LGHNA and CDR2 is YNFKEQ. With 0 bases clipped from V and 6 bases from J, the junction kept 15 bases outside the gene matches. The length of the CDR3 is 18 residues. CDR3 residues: CASSQDSGGRASIAEQYF. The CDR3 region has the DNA TGTGCCAGCAGCCAAGATTCGGGCGGGAGGGCCTCAATCGCCGAGCAGTACTTC.

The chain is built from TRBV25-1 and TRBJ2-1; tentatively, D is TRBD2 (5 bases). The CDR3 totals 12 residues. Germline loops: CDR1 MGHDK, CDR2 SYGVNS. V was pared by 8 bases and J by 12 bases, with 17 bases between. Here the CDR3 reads CASLAQVGRQFF. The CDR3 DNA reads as TGTGCCAGCCTAGCCCAGGTCGGCAGGCAGTTCTTC. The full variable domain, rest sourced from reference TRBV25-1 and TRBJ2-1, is EADIYQTPRYLVIGTGKKITLECSQTMGHDKMYWYQQDPGMELHLIHYSYGVNSTEKGDLSSESTVSRIRTEHFPLTLESARPSHTSQYLCASLAQVGRQFFGPGTRLTVL.

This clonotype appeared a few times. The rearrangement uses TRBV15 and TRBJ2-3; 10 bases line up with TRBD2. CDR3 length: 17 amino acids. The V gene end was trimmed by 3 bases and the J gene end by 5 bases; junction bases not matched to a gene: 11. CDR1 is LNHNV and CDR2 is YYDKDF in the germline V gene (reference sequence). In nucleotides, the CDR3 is TGTGCCACCAGCAGGAAGCAAGCGGGAGGGCCCGTAGATACGCAGTATTTT. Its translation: CATSRKQAGGPVDTQYF.

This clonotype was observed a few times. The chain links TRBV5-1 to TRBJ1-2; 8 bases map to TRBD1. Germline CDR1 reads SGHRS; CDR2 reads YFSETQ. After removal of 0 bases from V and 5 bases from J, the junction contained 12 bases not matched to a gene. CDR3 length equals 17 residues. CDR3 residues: CASSLDGQGLSGYGYTF. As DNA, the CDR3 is TGCGCCAGCAGCTTGGATGGACAGGGCTTATCCGGGTATGGCTACACCTTC.

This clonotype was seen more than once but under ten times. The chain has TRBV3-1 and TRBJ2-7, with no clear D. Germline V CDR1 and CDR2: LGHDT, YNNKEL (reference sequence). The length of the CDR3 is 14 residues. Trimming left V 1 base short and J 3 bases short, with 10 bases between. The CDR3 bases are TGTGCCAGCAGCCAAGCGAAGGGAAACTACGAGCAGTACTTC. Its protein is CASSQAKGNYEQYF.

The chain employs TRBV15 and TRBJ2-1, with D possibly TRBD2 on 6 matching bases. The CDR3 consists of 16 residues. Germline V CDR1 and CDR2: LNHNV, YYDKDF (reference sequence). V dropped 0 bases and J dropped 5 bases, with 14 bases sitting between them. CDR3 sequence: CATSRDLGGGDNEQFF. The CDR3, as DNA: TGTGCCACCAGCAGAGATCTGGGCGGAGGGGACAATGAGCAGTTCTTC.

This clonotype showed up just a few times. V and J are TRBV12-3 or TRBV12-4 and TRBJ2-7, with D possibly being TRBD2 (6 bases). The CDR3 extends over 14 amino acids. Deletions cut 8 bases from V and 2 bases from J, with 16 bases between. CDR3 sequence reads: CASGRTGLPYEQYF. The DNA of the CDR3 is TGTGCCAGCGGACGGACGGGACTGCCCTACGAGCAGTACTTC.